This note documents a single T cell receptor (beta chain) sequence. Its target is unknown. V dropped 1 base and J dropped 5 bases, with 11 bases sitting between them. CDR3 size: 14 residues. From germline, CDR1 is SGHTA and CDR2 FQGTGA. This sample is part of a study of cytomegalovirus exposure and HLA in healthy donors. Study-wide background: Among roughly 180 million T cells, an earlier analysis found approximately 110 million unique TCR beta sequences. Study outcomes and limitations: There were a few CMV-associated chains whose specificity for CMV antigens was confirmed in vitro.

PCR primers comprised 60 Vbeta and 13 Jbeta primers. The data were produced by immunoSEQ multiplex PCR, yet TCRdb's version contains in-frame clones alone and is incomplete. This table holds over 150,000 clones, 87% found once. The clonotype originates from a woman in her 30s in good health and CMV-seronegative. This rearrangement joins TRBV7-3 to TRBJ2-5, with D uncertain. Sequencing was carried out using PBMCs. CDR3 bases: TGTGCCAGCAGCTTAAGCATCGGGTCTGAGACCCAGTACTTC. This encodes CASSLSIGSETQYF.